Listed below are T cell receptor beta chains from one sample, sequenced in a study of blood T cell repertoires in COVID-19. Profiling relied on immunoSEQ multiplex PCR, and the TCRdb table lists in-frame clones only, not all of them. Of about 98,000 clones listed, around 76% are singletons. The specimen was peripheral blood. All receptors come from an elderly man with acute or convalescent COVID-19. Both conserved end residues are part of each CDR3. A D gene is named only where the DNA matches it firmly. Some rows mark clone size as missing; the rest say once, few, many or name a class of expanded clone.

clone_size j_call v_call d_call cdr3_aa cdr3_nt
once TRBJ2-3 TRBV5-1 TRBD1 CASSLEWGQGTDTQYF TGCGCCAGCAGCTTGGAGTGGGGACAGGGCACAGATACGCAGTATTTT
NA TRBJ1-6 TRBV7-6 TRBD1 CASSLGQGGSPLHF TGTGCCAGCAGCTTAGGACAGGGTGGTTCACCCCTCCACTTT
NA TRBJ2-1 TRBV24-1 NA CATSDTWGPEQFF TGTGCCACCAGTGATACGTGGGGGCCTGAGCAGTTCTTC
once TRBJ1-5 TRBV7-9 NA CASSTDSRNQPQHF TGTGCCAGCAGCACGGACAGCCGCAATCAGCCCCAGCATTTT
NA TRBJ2-3 TRBV15 TRBD2 CATSRDKGAGGTDTQYF TGTGCCACCAGCAGAGATAAGGGAGCGGGGGGCACAGATACGCAGTATTTT
NA TRBJ2-3 TRBV19 NA CASSTRPTDTQYF TGTGCCAGTAGTACTAGGCCCACAGATACGCAGTATTTT
few TRBJ2-7 TRBV7-2 TRBD1 CASSQGQSFYEQYF TGTGCCAGCAGCCAGGGACAGTCCTTCTACGAGCAGTACTTC
NA TRBJ2-2 TRBV4-1 TRBD1 CASSHPTAGTGVGTGELFF TGCGCCAGCAGCCATCCAACTGCCGGGACAGGGGTCGGGACCGGGGAGCTGTTTTTT
NA TRBJ2-7 TRBV27 TRBD2 CASSLGWRGTYEQYF TGTGCCAGCAGTTTAGGGTGGCGGGGGACCTACGAGCAGTACTTC
NA TRBJ1-2 TRBV5-1 TRBD1 CASTPDRPNYGYTF TGCGCCAGCACCCCGGACAGGCCTAACTATGGCTACACCTTC
few TRBJ2-7 TRBV7-8 NA CASSLGGRGTATIEQYF TGTGCCAGCAGTCTCGGGGGGCGGGGGACGGCTACGATCGAGCAGTACTTC
once TRBJ2-1 TRBV6-6 NA CASSPPESPEQFF TGTGCCAGCAGTCCGCCCGAAAGCCCTGAGCAGTTCTTC
NA TRBJ1-2 TRBV2 NA CASSGKTVPYGYTF TGTGCCAGCAGTGGAAAAACGGTCCCCTATGGCTACACCTTC
many TRBJ1-2 TRBV9 NA CASSAPREGGYTF TGTGCCAGCAGCGCCCCGCGGGAAGGAGGCTACACCTTC
once TRBJ2-4 TRBV6-6 TRBD1 CASSYLGQGGENIQYF TGTGCCAGCAGTTACCTGGGACAGGGGGGAGAAAACATTCAGTACTTC
once TRBJ1-1 TRBV7-2 NA CASSSAIEAFF TGTGCCAGCAGCTCAGCCATTGAAGCTTTCTTT
once TRBJ2-1 TRBV5-8 TRBD2 CASGTSVEQFF TGTGCCAGCGGGACTAGCGTGGAGCAGTTCTTC
NA TRBJ2-2 TRBV11-3 NA CASSRLGRGPDTGELFF TGTGCCAGCAGCCGATTGGGGCGGGGGCCCGACACCGGGGAGCTGTTTTTT
NA TRBJ2-7 TRBV3-1/TRBV3-2 NA CASSLSGRVSYEQYF TGTGCCAGCAGCCTTTCTGGGCGCGTCTCCTACGAGCAGTACTTC
NA TRBJ1-2 TRBV4-1 NA CASSQVIQAPYGYTF TGCGCCAGCAGCCAAGTAATCCAGGCCCCCTATGGCTACACCTTC
NA TRBJ2-1 TRBV28 TRBD2 CASSPTSGRMNEQFF TGTGCCAGCAGTCCGACTAGCGGGAGAATGAATGAGCAGTTCTTC
NA TRBJ1-2 TRBV27 TRBD1 CASRNRDRVDGYTF TGTGCCAGCCGAAACCGGGACAGGGTTGATGGCTACACCTTC
NA TRBJ2-7 TRBV7-2 NA CASSLGASRTYEQYF TGTGCCAGCAGCTTAGGCGCTAGCCGTACCTACGAGCAGTACTTC
NA TRBJ1-4 TRBV5-1 NA CASSLAKNSGNEKLFF TGCGCCAGCAGCTTGGCCAAAAACAGCGGTAATGAAAAACTGTTTTTT
NA TRBJ2-5 TRBV6-5 NA CASKPPGIPETQYF TGTGCCAGCAAACCGCCCGGGATTCCGGAGACCCAGTACTTC
NA TRBJ2-5 TRBV5-1 TRBD1 CASSSGQGLQETQYF TGCGCCAGCAGCTCGGGACAGGGACTACAAGAGACCCAGTACTTC
NA TRBJ1-2 TRBV14 NA CASSQDGRGGYTF TGTGCCAGCAGCCAAGATGGAAGGGGGGGCTACACCTTC
NA TRBJ2-6 TRBV5-1 NA CASSLVGAGANVLTF TGCGCCAGCAGCTTGGTAGGGGCTGGGGCCAACGTCCTGACTTTC
NA TRBJ1-2 TRBV28 NA CASSLPQLNYGYTF TGTGCCAGCAGTTTACCACAGCTTAACTATGGCTACACCTTC
NA TRBJ1-2 TRBV3-1/TRBV3-2 NA CASSQGEIGGYTF TGTGCCAGCAGCCAAGGGGAGATAGGTGGCTACACCTTC
NA TRBJ1-1 TRBV6-5 NA CASSTGSTEAFF TGTGCCAGCAGTACAGGGAGCACTGAAGCTTTCTTT
once TRBJ2-1 TRBV5-4 TRBD1 CASSLGQGALNEQFF TGTGCCAGCAGCTTGGGGCAGGGGGCGCTCAATGAGCAGTTCTTC
NA TRBJ2-7 TRBV19 NA CASGPHRDEQYF TGTGCCAGTGGCCCCCATCGGGACGAGCAGTACTTC
NA TRBJ2-1 TRBV28 TRBD2 CASSLSPQRGGRNEQFF TGTGCCAGCAGTTTATCCCCTCAGCGGGGGGGCCGTAATGAGCAGTTCTTC
NA TRBJ1-1 TRBV4-3 NA CASSQDQAPRHTEAFF TGCGCCAGCAGCCAAGATCAGGCTCCCAGGCACACTGAAGCTTTCTTT
NA TRBJ1-3 TRBV14 NA CASSHPGHPTSGNTIYF TGTGCCAGCAGCCATCCGGGACACCCGACCTCTGGAAACACCATATATTTT
NA TRBJ2-7 TRBV11-2 NA CASSLGHQGYEQYF TGTGCCAGCAGCTTAGGACATCAGGGCTACGAGCAGTACTTC
NA TRBJ1-1 TRBV2 NA CASTLQGMNTEAFF TGTGCCAGCACCTTACAGGGAATGAACACTGAAGCTTTCTTT
NA TRBJ2-7 TRBV3-1/TRBV3-2 NA CASSTSRGLSGEQYF TGTGCCAGCAGCACAAGCAGGGGTCTTTCGGGCGAGCAGTACTTC
NA TRBJ2-2 TRBV19 NA CASSTRGGLNTGELFF TGTGCCAGTAGTACGCGCGGGGGCCTGAACACCGGGGAGCTGTTTTTT
once TRBJ1-3 TRBV5-1 TRBD1 CASSKTGDGNTIYF TGCGCCAGCAGCAAAACAGGGGACGGAAACACCATATATTTT
NA TRBJ1-5 TRBV28 NA CASNQQGDGQPQHF TGTGCCAGCAACCAACAGGGAGATGGTCAGCCCCAGCATTTT
NA TRBJ2-7 TRBV12-3/TRBV12-4 TRBD1 CASSGDSSYEQYF TGTGCCAGCAGCGGGGACAGCTCCTACGAGCAGTACTTC
NA TRBJ2-5 TRBV6-1 NA CASSEAVRAGETQYF TGTGCCAGCAGTGAAGCGGTCAGGGCCGGAGAGACCCAGTACTTC
NA TRBJ1-6 TRBV5-1 NA CASSLAGNAVDSPLHF TGCGCCAGCAGCTTGGCCGGGAACGCCGTTGATTCACCCCTCCACTTT
NA TRBJ1-1 TRBV27 NA CASRRVLNTEAFF TGTGCCAGCAGAAGAGTTCTGAACACTGAAGCTTTCTTT
NA TRBJ2-7 TRBV28 TRBD1 CASSTGAYEQYF TGTGCCAGCAGCACAGGGGCCTACGAGCAGTACTTC
few TRBJ2-6 TRBV25-1 NA CASSESGGRGERANVLTF TGTGCCAGCAGTGAATCCGGGGGTAGAGGGGAACGGGCCAACGTCCTGACTTTC
NA TRBJ1-4 TRBV7-2 NA CASTPGGLSNEKLFF TGTGCCAGCACGCCAGGAGGGCTATCTAATGAAAAACTGTTTTTT
few TRBJ1-6 TRBV11-2 NA CASSSPVIPLHF TGTGCCAGCAGCTCCCCAGTCATCCCCCTCCACTTT
NA TRBJ1-4 TRBV28 TRBD1 CASSTYRGRTNEKLFF TGTGCCAGCAGTACCTACAGGGGGAGGACTAATGAAAAACTGTTTTTT
NA TRBJ2-5 TRBV6-5 TRBD2 CASRRDPAGETQYF TGTGCCAGCAGGAGGGACCCAGCGGGGGAGACCCAGTACTTC